This T cell receptor (beta chain) was observed in a study of blood T cell repertoires in COVID-19. The V gene end was trimmed by 1 base and the J gene end by 5 bases; junction bases not matched to a gene: 7. The CDR3 consists of 16 residues. The germline CDR1 and CDR2 sequences are SGHTA and FQGNSA. Per the original data handling: It was from reference gene primer amplification that nucleated cell counts were estimated. Repertoires were generated with immunoSEQ multiplex PCR, while TCRdb's copy carries only in-frame clones and drops some. Clonal size and the V and J genes are those of that table, whereas D and trimming came from the DNA. The profile covers about 350,000 clones, with 91% appearing a single time and approximately 3.5% taken by the ten largest.

The chain has TRBV7-2 and TRBJ2-5, with 10 bases identical to TRBD1. The sequenced material came from peripheral blood. The TCR comes from a woman under 30 who had recovered from COVID-19. The CDR3 spells CASSLGWTGGLETQYF. CDR3 bases: TGTGCCAGCAGCTTAGGGTGGACAGGGGGATTGGAGACCCAGTACTTC.